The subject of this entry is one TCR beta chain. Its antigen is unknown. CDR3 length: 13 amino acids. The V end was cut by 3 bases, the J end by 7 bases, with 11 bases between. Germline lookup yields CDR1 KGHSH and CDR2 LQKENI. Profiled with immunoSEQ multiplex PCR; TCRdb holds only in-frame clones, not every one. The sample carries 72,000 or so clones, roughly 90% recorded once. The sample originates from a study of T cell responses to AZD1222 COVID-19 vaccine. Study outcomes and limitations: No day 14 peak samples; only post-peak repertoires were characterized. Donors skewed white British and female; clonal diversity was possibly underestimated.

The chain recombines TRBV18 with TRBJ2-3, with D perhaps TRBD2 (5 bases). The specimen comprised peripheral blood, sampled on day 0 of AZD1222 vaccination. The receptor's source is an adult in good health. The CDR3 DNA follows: TGTGCCAGCTCACCGGGAGACAAATATACGCAGTATTTT. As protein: CASSPGDKYTQYF.